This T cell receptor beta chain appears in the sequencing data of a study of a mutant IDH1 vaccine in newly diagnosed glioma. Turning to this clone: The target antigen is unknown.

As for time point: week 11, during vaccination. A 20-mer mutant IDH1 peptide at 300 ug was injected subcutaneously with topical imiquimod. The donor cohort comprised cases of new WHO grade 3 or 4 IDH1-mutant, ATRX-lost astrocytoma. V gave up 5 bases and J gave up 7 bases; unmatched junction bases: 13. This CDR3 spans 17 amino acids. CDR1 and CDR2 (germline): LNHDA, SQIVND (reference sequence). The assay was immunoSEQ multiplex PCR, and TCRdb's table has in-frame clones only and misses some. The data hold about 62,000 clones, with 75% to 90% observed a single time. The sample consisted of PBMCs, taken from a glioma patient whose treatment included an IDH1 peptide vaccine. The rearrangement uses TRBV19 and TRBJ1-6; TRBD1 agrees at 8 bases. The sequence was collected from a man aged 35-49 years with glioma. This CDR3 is CASSGRGPSFSNSPLHF. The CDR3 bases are TGTGCCAGTAGTGGCAGGGGGCCGTCTTTTTCCAATTCACCCCTCCACTTT.